This T cell receptor beta chain originates from a study of CD8 T cells in ankylosing spondylitis. Study results and limitations: Ankylosing spondylitis blood seemed to carry a telltale TCR beta motif made of seven or eight highly homologous variants. As for the disease-linked clones, they showed a CD8+ phenotype and occurred at relatively low frequencies in peripheral blood. As reported, disease-linked clones showed significant enrichment in matched ankylosing spondylitis synovial fluid.

For TCR beta, libraries came from quantitative 5'-RACE with molecular barcodes. MiXCR, applied by TCRdb to the 5' RACE reads, yields one record per CDR3 protein. The sample consists of a few hundred thousand distinct CDR3 sequences, about 11% of them appearing once. Comments on this clonotype: Its antigen remains unidentified.

Trimming removed 0 bases from V and 10 bases from J; junction bases left unmatched: 6. Germline lookup yields CDR1 MGHRA and CDR2 YSYEKL. The length of the CDR3 is 15 residues. The receptor comes from a male donor with ankylosing spondylitis or in good health (not recorded which). The sample was blood, either unsorted or a sorted T cell fraction (not recorded which). This chain links TRBV4-1 with TRBJ1-6; 7 nucleotides agree with TRBD1. The CDR3 sequence is CASSQEWDSKSPLHF. The CDR3 DNA follows: TGCGCCAGCAGCCAAGAGTGGGACAGTAAATCACCCCTCCACTTT.